This T cell receptor beta chain is drawn from a study of shared clonotypes between healthy human individuals. At the level of the study: The cohort comprised two women and a few men. Their ages spanned 18 to 49 years.

The CDR3 is 12 residues long. Looked up from germline, CDR1 is MDHEN and CDR2 is SYDVKM. V was shortened by 4 bases and J by 9 bases, with 9 bases between the two germline ends. A single count supports this clone. Its matching antigen is unknown. Sorted-subset replicate PCRs used roughly 210 ng of genomic DNA. This amount corresponded to tens of thousands of T cell genomes. Here immunoSEQ multiplex PCR was the method, and the copy in TCRdb shows in-frame clones only, minus some. Of about 180,000 clones in the sample, around 93% are singletons; the top ten hold 0.067%. Study-wide points: Sequencing depth was expected to affect clonotype sharing among donors.

The V gene is TRBV28, the J gene TRBJ2-2; no definite D call. The origin of this receptor is a woman aged 25 to 39 in good health. The sequencing sample was made of naive CD4+ T cells sorted from blood. Documented subset: CD45RA+ positively selected. CDR3: CASSSNNRELFF. The CDR3 coding sequence is TGTGCCAGCAGTTCAAACAACCGGGAGCTGTTTTTT. The full variable domain, with the rest looked up from reference TRBV28 and TRBJ2-2, is DVKVTQSSRYLVKRTGEKVFLECVQDMDHENMFWYRQDPGLGLRLIYFSYDVKMKEKGDIPEGYSVSREKKERFSLILESASTNQTSMYLCASSSNNRELFFGEGSRLTVL.